This entry concerns a single T cell receptor (beta chain). Its target is not known. PCR used 60 Vbeta primers and 13 Jbeta primers. TCRdb keeps only in-frame clones here, not all; method: immunoSEQ multiplex PCR. This sample has roughly 170,000 clones, with around 81% found just once. The data derive from a study of cytomegalovirus exposure and HLA in healthy donors. The CDR3 sequence is 11 residues long. Germline CDR1 and CDR2: MNHNS and SASEGT. The germline V and J ends were trimmed by 6 bases and 7 bases, with 7 bases remaining between them. Everyone who donated was a healthy bone marrow donor. Points from the study as a whole: Later on, an analysis tied approximately 15,000 TCR beta sequences to HLA alleles at 0.05 false discovery rate.

The sequence was obtained from a woman in her 30s in good health and CMV-seronegative. The sequenced material came from PBMCs. The chain employs TRBV6-1 and TRBJ1-5, with D possibly matching TRBD1 (5 bases). CDR3 in DNA: TGTGCCAGCAGGGACAACCAGCCCCAGCATTTT. Translation gives CASRDNQPQHF.